This T cell receptor beta chain was documented in a study of identical twins. Notes on the study in general: The study found excess low generation probability among twin-shared out-of-frame alpha sequences.

Each donor was a healthy Caucasian. In this sample, this clonotype turned up many times. Its specificity is not known. Template switching added a universal primer site; cDNA carried unique molecular identifiers. TCRdb re-called the 5' RACE reads with MiXCR, one entry per CDR3 protein. The sample has fewer than 450,000 distinct CDR3 sequences; approximately 8.7% are singletons. This clonotype was sampled from a woman in her 50s in good health. Sequenced input: naive T cells sorted from blood.

The CDR3 reads CASRRTGTRGLTDTQYF. CDR3 nucleotides: TGTGCCAGCAGACGAACCGGGACTAGAGGTCTCACAGATACGCAGTATTTT. V is TRBV7-8 and J is TRBJ2-3; TRBD2 agrees at 8 bases. The V segment lost 6 bases and the J segment 2 bases; nucleotides outside the gene matches: 13. Germline V gene lookup returns CDR1 SGHVS and CDR2 FQNEAQ. This CDR3 contains 17 residues.